These 5 T cell receptor beta chains share one sample of origin, sequenced in a study of vaccination effects on CD4 cells after COVID-19. No antigen is known for these receptors. Libraries were prepared by immunoSEQ multiplex PCR; TCRdb keeps only in-frame clonotypes and omits some of them. Among 29,000 or so clones listed, roughly four fifths were seen once. Sequencing followed a ViraFEST assay step that expanded antigen-specific CD4+ T cells with viral peptide pools. Culturing for about 10 days preceded CD4+ T cell isolation. Either the BNT162b2 or mRNA-1273 vaccine was given to participants in two doses. The sample was CD4+ T cells from PBMCs cultured with HCoV-OC43 spike peptides, taken after COVID-19 vaccination. Subset of the sample: HCoV-OC43 spike overlapping peptide pool stimulation. Receptor source: a human donor who received a COVID-19 vaccine.

CDR3 amino acids: CASSLGRPGDTDTQYF. The CDR3 nucleotides are TGCGCCAGCAGCTTGGGCAGGCCTGGAGACACAGATACGCAGTATTTT. The chain employs TRBV5-1 and TRBJ2-3, with no clear D. CDR1 is SGHRS, CDR2 YFSETQ, per germline. The CDR3 is 16 residues long. V lost 0 bases, J lost 2 bases, and 13 bases lay in between. Full variable domain (rest looked up from reference TRBV5-1 and TRBJ2-3): KAGVTQTPRYLIKTRGQQVTLSCSPISGHRSVSWYQQTPGQGLQFLFEYFSETQRNKGNFPGRFSGRQFSNSRSEMNVSTLELGDSALYLCASSLGRPGDTDTQYFGPGTRLTVL.

By sample fraction, this clone is medium-sized (0.01 to 0.1%). V and J are TRBV7-9 and TRBJ2-5; TRBD2 might be the D (5 bases). Germline CDR1 is SEHNR and CDR2 is FQNEAQ (reference sequence). The CDR3 length is 14 residues. V shed 1 base and J shed 6 bases, with 12 bases lying between them. The CDR3 here is CASSLDLGVQTQYF. CDR3 DNA: TGTGCCAGCAGCTTAGATCTCGGGGTGCAGACCCAGTACTTC.

The chain uses TRBV4-2 and TRBJ1-1, with D maybe TRBD1 (5 bases). Germline CDR1 and CDR2: LGHNA and YNFKEQ. The length of the CDR3 is 15 residues. Between the trimmed V and J ends, which lost 0 bases and 5 bases, there was a span of 13 bases. CDR3 sequence reads: CASSQEGQGRTEAFF. The CDR3 nucleotides are TGTGCCAGCAGCCAAGAAGGTCAGGGAAGGACTGAAGCTTTCTTT.

Comments on this clone: A junction end diverges from the germline sequence, so it may reflect a read error. The V call is TRBV5-1, the J call TRBJ1-4; 9 nucleotides line up with TRBD1. CDR1 is SGHRS and CDR2 is YFSETQ in the germline V gene. CDR3 length: 19 amino acids. This CDR3 is CASRLGQGTPGSANEKLFF. The CDR3, as DNA: TGCGCCAGCAGGTTGGGACAGGGTACCCCTGGGTCGGCTAATGAAAAACTGTTTTTT.

This clone was seen a single time. J is TRBJ1-2 and V is TRBV2; D gene uncertain. Germline CDR1 reads SNHLY; CDR2 reads FYNNEI. V was pared by 2 bases and J by 1 base, with 17 bases between. There are 17 residues in the CDR3. CDR3 sequence reads: CASSESWAARGNYGYTF. CDR3 bases: TGTGCCAGCAGTGAATCGTGGGCCGCCCGGGGTAACTATGGCTACACCTTC.